A selection of T cell receptor beta chains follows, all from one sample in a study of cytomegalovirus exposure and HLA in healthy donors. Generated by immunoSEQ multiplex PCR, the TCRdb table keeps only in-frame clones and is missing some. This table has approximately 120,000 clones, roughly 74% appearing once. The sequenced sample was PBMCs. All receptors come from a middle-aged man in good health and CMV-seronegative. Each CDR3 is given with its conserved first and last residue. The order of the fields is CDR3 protein, clone size, V gene, J gene. A row's size may be missing; if present it is once, few, many or a size class.

CASSGLTSSYNEQFF	NA	TRBV9	TRBJ2-1
CASSQGPNQPQHF	NA	TRBV4-2	TRBJ1-5
CASSTGGGYEQYF	NA	TRBV6-4	TRBJ2-7
CASGLGLAGQETQYF	NA	TRBV7-3	TRBJ2-5
CASSSSQDRNHEQYF	NA	TRBV11-3	TRBJ2-7
CASRMTGDNQPQHF	NA	TRBV2	TRBJ1-5
CASSLDREVGGYTF	NA	TRBV6-4	TRBJ1-2
CASSYTIDRGNTEAFF	NA	TRBV6-6	TRBJ1-1
CASSQPGTGYEQYF	NA	TRBV6-5	TRBJ2-7
CASSTVIMTSRETQYF	NA	TRBV11-2	TRBJ2-5
CASSQGQVNSPLHF	NA	TRBV5-1	TRBJ1-6
CASSPGRLYGYTF	NA	TRBV28	TRBJ1-2
CASSFHPGQGLCEQYF	NA	TRBV11-3	TRBJ2-7
CASSQARDRGNTEAFF	NA	TRBV4-2	TRBJ1-1
CSSSLGGSSYNEQFF	NA	TRBV7-9	TRBJ2-1
CAISERGTGANEQFF	NA	TRBV10-3	TRBJ2-1
CASSQDGRLQYF	NA	TRBV14	TRBJ2-7
CASSLVQGAQIGQYF	few	TRBV11-2	TRBJ2-5
CASSQMSGTGGTGANVLTF	few	TRBV4-2	TRBJ2-6
CASSLLPGTGTQETQYF	NA	TRBV18	TRBJ2-5
CASSIVGGTQYF	NA	TRBV19	TRBJ2-5
CAWSNRSFNEKLFF	NA	TRBV30	TRBJ1-4
CASSPSQGISNQPQHF	NA	TRBV7-8	TRBJ1-5
CASSSHTYEQYF	NA	TRBV19	TRBJ2-7
CASSFQTGWWSKNIQYF	once	TRBV7-2	TRBJ2-4